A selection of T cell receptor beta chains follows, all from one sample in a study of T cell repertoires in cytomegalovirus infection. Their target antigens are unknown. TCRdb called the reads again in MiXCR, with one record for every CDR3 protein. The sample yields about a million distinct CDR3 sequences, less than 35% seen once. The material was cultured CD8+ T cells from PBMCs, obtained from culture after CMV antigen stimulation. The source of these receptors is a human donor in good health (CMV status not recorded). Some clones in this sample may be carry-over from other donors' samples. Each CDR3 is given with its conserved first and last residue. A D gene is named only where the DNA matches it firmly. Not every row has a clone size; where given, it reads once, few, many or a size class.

TGTGCCAGCAGTTCAAGAAAAACAGGGTACACTGAAGCTTTCTTT,CASSSRKTGYTEAFF,TRBV12-3/TRBV12-4,.,TRBJ1-1,.
TGTGCCAGCAACCGACAGGGGGCGCAGGATGAGCAGTTCTTC,CASNRQGAQDEQFF,TRBV7-9,.,TRBJ2-1,TRBD1
TGTGCCAGCAGCTATCCACAGCTGGTGGTCGGCACTGAAGCTTTCTTT,CASSYPQLVVGTEAFF,TRBV7-2,many,TRBJ1-1,.
TGTGCCAGCAACGTGAACAGGGAGGCGAAAGCCAAAAACATTCAGTACTTC,CASNVNREAKAKNIQYF,TRBV28,.,TRBJ2-4,.
TGTGCCAGCAGTTACTGGGGCAGGGGCGATGGCTACACCTTC,CASSYWGRGDGYTF,TRBV6-5,.,TRBJ1-2,.
TGTGCCAGCAGTTTATTCATGCAGGAGACCCAGTACTTC,CASSLFMQETQYF,TRBV12-3/TRBV12-4,.,TRBJ2-5,.
TGTGCCAACCGGGACAGGAATGTTTATGGCTACACCTTC,CANRDRNVYGYTF,TRBV2,.,TRBJ1-2,TRBD1
TGTGCCAGCAGCTCACTCCTTCAGGACACCGGGGAGCTGTTTTTT,CASSSLLQDTGELFF,TRBV28,few,TRBJ2-2,.
TGTGCCACCACGGGACTCCCAACAGATACGCAGTATTTT,CATTGLPTDTQYF,TRBV15,few,TRBJ2-3,.
TGTGCCAGCACCCCTCAGGGCTACGAGCAGTACTTC,CASTPQGYEQYF,TRBV27,.,TRBJ2-7,.
TGCAGCGTAATAGCCCCATTGGGCGGTGGCTACACCTTC,CSVIAPLGGGYTF,TRBV29-1,.,TRBJ1-2,.
TGTGCCAGCAGCCAAGGAGAGGGGGCGACTCCCTACGAGCAGTACTTC,CASSQGEGATPYEQYF,TRBV7-9,few,TRBJ2-7,TRBD1
TGCGCCAGCAGTCAAGCCGTTCCCCTCCACTTT,CASSQAVPLHF,TRBV23-1,few,TRBJ1-6,.
TGTGCCAGCAGCCAAGGACAGGGGGTCCCCAATGAGCAGTTCTTC,CASSQGQGVPNEQFF,TRBV14,.,TRBJ2-1,TRBD1
TGTGCCAGCAGCTTAAACGATGCAACTAATGAAAAACTGTTTTTT,CASSLNDATNEKLFF,TRBV7-9,.,TRBJ1-4,.
TGTGCCAGCAGTTACGGGGGACAGGGGGTTGAAGCTTTCTTT,CASSYGGQGVEAFF,TRBV6-5,.,TRBJ1-1,TRBD1
TGTGCCAGCAGTGAGGGACAGGGGGTCTCTAGCTCCTACAATGAGCAGTTCTTC,CASSEGQGVSSSYNEQFF,TRBV6-1,.,TRBJ2-1,TRBD1
TGTGCCAGCAGTCCTCGACTAGCTTACGAGCAGTACTTC,CASSPRLAYEQYF,TRBV27,few,TRBJ2-7,TRBD2
TGTGCCAGTAGTAGCTCGACAGGGCCCTCCTACGAGCAGTACTTC,CASSSSTGPSYEQYF,TRBV19,.,TRBJ2-7,TRBD1
TGTGCCAGCAGTGAGAGAGGCGGGAACACTGAAGCTTTCTTT,CASSERGGNTEAFF,TRBV6-1,.,TRBJ1-1,.
TGTGCCAGCAGTGACCGGACTAGCGGGTACACCGGGGAGCTGTTTTTT,CASSDRTSGYTGELFF,TRBV2,few,TRBJ2-2,TRBD2
TGTGCCAGCAGTCCCGAAGGGCCAGCCTACACAGATACGCAGTATTTT,CASSPEGPAYTDTQYF,TRBV27,.,TRBJ2-3,.
TGTGCCAGCAGTCTCGTGGGGGTCCCTAACACCGGGGAGCTGTTTTTT,CASSLVGVPNTGELFF,TRBV27,few,TRBJ2-2,.
TGTGCCAGCAGTTACTCGAGGACTATCAACTATGGCTACACCTTC,CASSYSRTINYGYTF,TRBV6-6,.,TRBJ1-2,.
TGTGCCAGCAGTTTATCCGGGACTAGCGGGGGTCCTTACAATGAGCAGTTCTTC,CASSLSGTSGGPYNEQFF,TRBV27,few,TRBJ2-1,TRBD2
TGTGCCAGCAGCCAGACCGACACAACAATGGATGAAAAACTGTTTTTT,CASSQTDTTMDEKLFF,TRBV4-2,many,TRBJ1-4,.
TGTGCCAGCAGCCCCGGTGGGGGGGGACACACCGGGGAGCTGTTTTTT,CASSPGGGGHTGELFF,TRBV7-6,.,TRBJ2-2,TRBD2
TGTGCCAGCAGTCAGTGGAGGGGCGGACGGGGCGAGCAGTACTTC,CASSQWRGGRGEQYF,TRBV5-4,.,TRBJ2-7,.
TGTGCTAGCAGCTTAGAATGGGCAGAGACCCAGTACTTC,CASSLEWAETQYF,TRBV7-7,few,TRBJ2-5,.
TGTGCCAGCAGTGAACCGGGTTGGAACACTGAAGCTTTCTTT,CASSEPGWNTEAFF,TRBV27,.,TRBJ1-1,.
TGTGCCAGCAGTTCCGGACAGGGGAATTACCATGAGCAGTTCTTC,CASSSGQGNYHEQFF,TRBV27,.,TRBJ2-1,TRBD1
TGCAGTGCTAGGGACTACCAAGGGAACAATGAGCAGTTCTTC,CSARDYQGNNEQFF,TRBV20-1,.,TRBJ2-1,.
TGTGCCAGTAGTATATTTCTGGGCCAGACCTACGAGCAGTACTTC,CASSIFLGQTYEQYF,TRBV19,.,TRBJ2-7,.
TGCGCCAGCAGTGATGGGATTCAGCGGGAGCAGTACTTC,CASSDGIQREQYF,TRBV10-1,.,TRBJ2-7,.
TGTGCCAGCAGCGCCCGGGGACAGGGGGCGGCTGGAAACACCATATATTTT,CASSARGQGAAGNTIYF,TRBV9,.,TRBJ1-3,TRBD1
TGTGCCAGCAGGGGGAACGATGGGGAGCTGTTTTTT,CASRGNDGELFF,TRBV9,few,TRBJ2-2,.
TGCGCCAGCAGCCAGACGACAGGCCGTGGGGTATATGGCTACACCTTC,CASSQTTGRGVYGYTF,TRBV4-3,few,TRBJ1-2,.
TGCGCCAGCAGCTTGGGAGACGTGAGCTCCTACAATGAGCAGTTCTTC,CASSLGDVSSYNEQFF,TRBV5-1,few,TRBJ2-1,.
TGTGCCAGTAGTATAACAAGTTATAGCAATCAGCCCCAGCATTTT,CASSITSYSNQPQHF,TRBV19,once,TRBJ1-5,.
TGTGCCAGCTCACCATCACCGGGGGAGTGGGTAGCTGAAGCTTTCTTT,CASSPSPGEWVAEAFF,TRBV18,.,TRBJ1-1,.